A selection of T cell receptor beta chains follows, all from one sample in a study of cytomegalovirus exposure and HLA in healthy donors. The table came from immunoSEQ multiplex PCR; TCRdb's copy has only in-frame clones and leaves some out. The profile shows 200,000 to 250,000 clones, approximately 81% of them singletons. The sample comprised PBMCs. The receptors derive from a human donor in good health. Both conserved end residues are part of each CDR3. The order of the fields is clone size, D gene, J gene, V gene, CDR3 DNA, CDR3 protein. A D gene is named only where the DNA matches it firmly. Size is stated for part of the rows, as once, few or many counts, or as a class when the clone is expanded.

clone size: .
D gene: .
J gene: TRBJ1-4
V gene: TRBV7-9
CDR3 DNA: TGTGCCAGCAGCTTCGACAGAGCAACTAATGAAAAACTGTTTTTT
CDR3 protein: CASSFDRATNEKLFF

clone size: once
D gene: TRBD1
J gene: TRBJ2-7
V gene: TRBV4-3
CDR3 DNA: TGCGCCAGCAGCCAGCCGGGACAGACGGTCTACGAGCAGTACTTC
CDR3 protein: CASSQPGQTVYEQYF

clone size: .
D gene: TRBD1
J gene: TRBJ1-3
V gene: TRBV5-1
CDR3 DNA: TGCGCCAGCAGCTTGGTCCCAGACAGGGACTCTGGAAACACCATATATTTT
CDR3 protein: CASSLVPDRDSGNTIYF

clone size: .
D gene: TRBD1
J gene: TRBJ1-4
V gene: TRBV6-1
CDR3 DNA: TGTGCCAGCAGTGGAAACAGGGGGGGAAATGAAAAACTGTTTTTT
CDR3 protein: CASSGNRGGNEKLFF

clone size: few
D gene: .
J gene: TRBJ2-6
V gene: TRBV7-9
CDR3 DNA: TGTGCCAGCAGCTCCCTCGGGGGGCAGAGCTCTGGGGCCAACGTCCTGACTTTC
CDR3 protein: CASSSLGGQSSGANVLTF

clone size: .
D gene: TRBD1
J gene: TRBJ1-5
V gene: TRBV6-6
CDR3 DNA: TGTGCCAGCAGCGCCCGTGGGACAGGATTCAATCAGCCCCAGCATTTT
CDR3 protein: CASSARGTGFNQPQHF

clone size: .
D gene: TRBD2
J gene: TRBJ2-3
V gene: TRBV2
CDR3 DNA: TGTGCCCTCGGGACTAGCCGAAAATACCATACGCAGTATTTT
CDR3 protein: CALGTSRKYHTQYF

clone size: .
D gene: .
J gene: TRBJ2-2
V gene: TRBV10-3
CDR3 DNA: TGTGCCATCAGTGGATCGGCTCGGGTCACCGGGGAGCTGTTTTTT
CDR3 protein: CAISGSARVTGELFF

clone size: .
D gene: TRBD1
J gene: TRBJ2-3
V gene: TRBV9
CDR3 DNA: TGTGCCAGCAGCGTAGTCCCGGGACAGGTGACAGATACGCAGTATTTT
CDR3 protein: CASSVVPGQVTDTQYF

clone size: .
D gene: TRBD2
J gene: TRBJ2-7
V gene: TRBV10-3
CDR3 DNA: TGTGCCATCAGTGAGTCGGGGGGGATTGGCCACGAGCAGTACTTC
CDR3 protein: CAISESGGIGHEQYF

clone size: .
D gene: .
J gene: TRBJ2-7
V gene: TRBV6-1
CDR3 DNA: TGTGCCAGCAGCCCGTTAAAGGGGGGGGCTTACGAGCAGTACTTC
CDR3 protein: CASSPLKGGAYEQYF

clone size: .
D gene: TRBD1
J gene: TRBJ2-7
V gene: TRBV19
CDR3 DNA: TGTGCCAGTAGTTACAGGGGTAACTCCTACGAGCAGTACTTC
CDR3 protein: CASSYRGNSYEQYF

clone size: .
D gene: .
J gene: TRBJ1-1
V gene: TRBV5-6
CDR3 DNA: TGTGCCAGCAGCTTCGGGAGAAGTTCTGAAGCTTTCTTT
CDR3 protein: CASSFGRSSEAFF

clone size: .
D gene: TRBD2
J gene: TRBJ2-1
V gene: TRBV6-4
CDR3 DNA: TGTGCCAGCAGTGACTCCGTGGGAGGGAACAATGAGCAGTTCTTC
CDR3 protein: CASSDSVGGNNEQFF

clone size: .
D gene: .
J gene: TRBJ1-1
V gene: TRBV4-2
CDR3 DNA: TGTGCCAGCAGCCCCAGTTGGGGGGGTTCGATGAACACTGAAGCTTTCTTT
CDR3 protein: CASSPSWGGSMNTEAFF

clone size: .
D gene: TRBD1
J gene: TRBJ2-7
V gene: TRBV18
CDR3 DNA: TGTGCCAGCTCACTAGATCGACAGGGGGTGTCCTACGAGCAGTACTTC
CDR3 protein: CASSLDRQGVSYEQYF

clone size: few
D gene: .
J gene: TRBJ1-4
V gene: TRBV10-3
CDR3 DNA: TGTGCCATCAGTGAGTTGCCGGCAACTAATGAAAAACTGTTTTTT
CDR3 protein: CAISELPATNEKLFF

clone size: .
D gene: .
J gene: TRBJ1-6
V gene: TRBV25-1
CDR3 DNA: TGTGCCAGCAGTGAGGGCGGCAGGGTATCTTCACCCCTCCACTTT
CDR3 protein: CASSEGGRVSSPLHF

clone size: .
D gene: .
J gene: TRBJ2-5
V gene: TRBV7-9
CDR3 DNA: TGTGCCAGCACCTCCTGGACATCTAAAGAGACCCAGTACTTC
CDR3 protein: CASTSWTSKETQYF

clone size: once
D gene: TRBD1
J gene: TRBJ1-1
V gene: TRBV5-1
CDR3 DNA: TGCGCCAGCAGCTTGGACAGGGGTCGGACTGAAGCTTTCTTT
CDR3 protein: CASSLDRGRTEAFF

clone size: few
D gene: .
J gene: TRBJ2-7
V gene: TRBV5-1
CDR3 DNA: TGCGCCAGCAGCTCCTTCTCCTACGAGCAGTACTTC
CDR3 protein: CASSSFSYEQYF

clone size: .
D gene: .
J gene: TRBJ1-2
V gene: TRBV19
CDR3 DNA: TGTGCCAGTAGTATGGTGCCAGGGAACTATGGCTACACCTTC
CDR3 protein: CASSMVPGNYGYTF

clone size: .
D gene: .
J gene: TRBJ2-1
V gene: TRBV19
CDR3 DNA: TGTGCCAGTACTTCAAGCGATGAGCAGTTCTTC
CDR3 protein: CASTSSDEQFF